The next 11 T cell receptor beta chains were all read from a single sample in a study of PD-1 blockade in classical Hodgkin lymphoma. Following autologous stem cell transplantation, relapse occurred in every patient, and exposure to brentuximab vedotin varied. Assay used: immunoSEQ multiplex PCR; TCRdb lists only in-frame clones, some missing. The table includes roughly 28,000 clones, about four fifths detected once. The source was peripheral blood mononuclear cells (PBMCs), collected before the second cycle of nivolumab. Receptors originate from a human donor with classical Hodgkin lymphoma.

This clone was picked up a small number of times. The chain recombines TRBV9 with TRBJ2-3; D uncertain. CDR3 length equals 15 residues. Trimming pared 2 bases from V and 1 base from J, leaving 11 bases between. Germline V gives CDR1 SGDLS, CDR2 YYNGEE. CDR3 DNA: TGTGCCAGCAGCGTTAACAGCTTTCGCACAGATACGCAGTATTTT. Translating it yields CASSVNSFRTDTQYF.

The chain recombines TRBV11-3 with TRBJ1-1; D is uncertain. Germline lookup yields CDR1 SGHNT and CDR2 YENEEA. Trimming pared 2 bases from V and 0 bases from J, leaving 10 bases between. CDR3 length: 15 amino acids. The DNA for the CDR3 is TGTGCCAGCAGCTTATTTGGAGGTATGAACACTGAAGCTTTCTTT. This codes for CASSLFGGMNTEAFF.

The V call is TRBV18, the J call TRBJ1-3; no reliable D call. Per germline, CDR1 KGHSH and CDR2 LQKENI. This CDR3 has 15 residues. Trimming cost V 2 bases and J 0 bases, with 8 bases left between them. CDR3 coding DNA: TGTGCCAGCTCACCAAAGGGTAGCTCTGGAAACACCATATATTTT. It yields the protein CASSPKGSSGNTIYF.

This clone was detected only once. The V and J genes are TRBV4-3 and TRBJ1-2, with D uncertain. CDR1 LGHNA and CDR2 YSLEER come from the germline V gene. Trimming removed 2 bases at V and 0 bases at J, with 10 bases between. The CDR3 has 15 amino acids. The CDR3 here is CASSQSSSSNYGYTF. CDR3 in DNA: TGCGCCAGCAGCCAATCGTCCAGTTCTAACTATGGCTACACCTTC.

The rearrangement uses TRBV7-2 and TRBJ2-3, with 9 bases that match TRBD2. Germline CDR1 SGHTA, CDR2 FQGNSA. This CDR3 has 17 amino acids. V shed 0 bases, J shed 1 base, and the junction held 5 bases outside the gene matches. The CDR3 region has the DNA TGTGCCAGCAGCTTAGCTAGGCGGGGGGGCGGCACAGATACGCAGTATTTT. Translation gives CASSLARRGGGTDTQYF.

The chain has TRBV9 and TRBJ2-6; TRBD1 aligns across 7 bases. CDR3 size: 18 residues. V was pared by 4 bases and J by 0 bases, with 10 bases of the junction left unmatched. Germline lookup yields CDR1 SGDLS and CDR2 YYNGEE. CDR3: CASSPTTGPGSGANVLTF. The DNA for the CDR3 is TGTGCCAGCAGCCCCACGACAGGGCCGGGCTCTGGGGCCAACGTCCTGACTTTC.

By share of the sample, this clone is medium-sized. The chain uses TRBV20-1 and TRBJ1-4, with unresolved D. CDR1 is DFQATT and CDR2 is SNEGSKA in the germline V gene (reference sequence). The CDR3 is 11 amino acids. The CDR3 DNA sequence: TGCTCACAAGCAACTAATGAAAAACTGTTTTTT. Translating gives CSQATNEKLFF.

In nucleotides, the CDR3 is TGTGCCAGCCGATTATTACAGGATACCCCTGAGCAGTACTTC. As protein: CASRLLQDTPEQYF. This chain connects TRBV2 to TRBJ2-7, with D maybe TRBD1 (5 bases). With 8 bases removed from V and 7 bases from J, the gap between germline ends came to 21 bases. The CDR3 spans 14 residues. CDR1 is SNHLY and CDR2 is FYNNEI in the germline V gene. Using reference TRBV2 and TRBJ2-7 for the parts outside the CDR3, the full variable domain is EPEVTQTPSHQVTQMGQEVILRCVPISNHLYFYWYRQILGQKVEFLVSFYNNEISEKSEIFDDQFSVERPDGSNFTLKIRSTKLEDSAMYFCASRLLQDTPEQYFGPGTRLTVT.

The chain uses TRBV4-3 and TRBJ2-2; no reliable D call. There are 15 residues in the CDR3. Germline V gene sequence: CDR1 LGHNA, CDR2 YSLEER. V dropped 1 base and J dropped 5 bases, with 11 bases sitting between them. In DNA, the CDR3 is TGCGCCAGCAGCCAAGGGGATCTTGGAACCGGGGAGCTGTTTTTT. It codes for CASSQGDLGTGELFF.

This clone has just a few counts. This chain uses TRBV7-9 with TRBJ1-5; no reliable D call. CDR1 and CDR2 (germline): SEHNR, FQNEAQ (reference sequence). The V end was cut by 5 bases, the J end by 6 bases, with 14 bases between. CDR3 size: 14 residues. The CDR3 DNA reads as TGTGCCAGCAGCGTCGGCCATGGCGGTCAGCCCCAGCATTTT. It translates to CASSVGHGGQPQHF.

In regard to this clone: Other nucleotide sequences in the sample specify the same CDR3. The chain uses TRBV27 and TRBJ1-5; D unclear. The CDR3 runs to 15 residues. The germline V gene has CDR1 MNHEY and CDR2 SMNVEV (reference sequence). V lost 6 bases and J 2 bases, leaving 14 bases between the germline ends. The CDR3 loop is CASSPRDGRNQPQHF. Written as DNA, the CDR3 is TGTGCCAGCAGCCCACGAGATGGGCGCAATCAGCCCCAGCATTTT.